The clone carrying this T cell receptor beta chain was recorded a few times. Library construction for TCR beta used iRepertoire HTBI primers and Arm-PCR of CDR3 regions. TCRdb ran MiXCR on the multiplex PCR reads and lists one entry per CDR3 protein. The sample lists some 400,000 distinct CDR3 sequences, more than 13% occurring once. The record originates from a study of regulatory T cells in long-lasting Graves disease. Time point of the sample: newly diagnosed GD, antithyroid drugs for less than 3 months. The TCR library used RNA extracted from PBMCs. The V end lost 3 bases, the J end lost 6 bases, and 17 bases lay between the germline ends. Per germline, CDR1 DFQATT and CDR2 SNEGSKA (reference sequence). This CDR3 comprises 15 residues. These same data were also listed under a study on T cells in Graves' hyperthyroidism and ophthalmopathy.

The source material was peripheral blood mononuclear cells (PBMCs), sampled at new diagnosis, from a patient treated with antithyroid drugs. V usage is TRBV20-1 and J usage is TRBJ2-2; possible D gene TRBD2, 5 bases. The receptor's source is a woman aged 25 to 39 with Graves disease. CDR3 sequence: CSASRLYPGSGELFF. CDR3 bases: TGCAGTGCTAGTCGGCTATACCCGGGGTCCGGGGAGCTGTTTTTT.